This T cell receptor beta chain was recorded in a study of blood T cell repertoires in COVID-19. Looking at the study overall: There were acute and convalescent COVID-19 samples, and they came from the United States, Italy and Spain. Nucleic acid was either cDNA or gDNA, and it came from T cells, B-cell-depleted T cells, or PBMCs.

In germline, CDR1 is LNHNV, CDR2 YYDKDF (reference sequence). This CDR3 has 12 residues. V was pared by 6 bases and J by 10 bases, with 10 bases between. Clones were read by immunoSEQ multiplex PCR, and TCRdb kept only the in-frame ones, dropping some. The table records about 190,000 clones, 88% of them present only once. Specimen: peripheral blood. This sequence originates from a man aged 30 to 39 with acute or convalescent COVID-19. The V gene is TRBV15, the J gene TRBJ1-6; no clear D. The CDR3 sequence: CATRSGWSPLHF. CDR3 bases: TGTGCCACCAGAAGCGGTTGGTCACCCCTCCACTTT.